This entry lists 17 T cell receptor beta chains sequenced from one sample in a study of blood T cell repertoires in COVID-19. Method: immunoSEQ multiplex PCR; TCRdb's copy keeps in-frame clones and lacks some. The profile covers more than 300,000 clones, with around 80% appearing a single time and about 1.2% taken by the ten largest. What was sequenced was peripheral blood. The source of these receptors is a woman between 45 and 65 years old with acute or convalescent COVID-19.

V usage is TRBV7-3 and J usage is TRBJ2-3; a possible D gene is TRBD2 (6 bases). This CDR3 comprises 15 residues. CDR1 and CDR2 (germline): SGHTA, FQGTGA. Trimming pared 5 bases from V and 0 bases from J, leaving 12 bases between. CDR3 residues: CASSPSVSSTDTQYF. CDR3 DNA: TGTGCCAGCAGCCCTAGCGTCTCTAGCACAGATACGCAGTATTTT. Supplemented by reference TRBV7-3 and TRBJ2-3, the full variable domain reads GAGVSQTPSNKVTEKGKYVELRCDPISGHTALYWYRQSLGQGPEFLIYFQGTGAADDSGLPNDRFFAVRPEGSVSTLKIQRTERGDSAVYLCASSPSVSSTDTQYFGPGTRLTVL.

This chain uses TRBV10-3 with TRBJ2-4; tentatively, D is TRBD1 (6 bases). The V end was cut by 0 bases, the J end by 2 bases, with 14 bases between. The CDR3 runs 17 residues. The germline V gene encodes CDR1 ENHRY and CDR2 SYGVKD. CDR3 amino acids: CAISESTGLGTKNIQYF. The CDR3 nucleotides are TGTGCCATCAGTGAGTCAACAGGGCTGGGGACCAAAAACATTCAGTACTTC.

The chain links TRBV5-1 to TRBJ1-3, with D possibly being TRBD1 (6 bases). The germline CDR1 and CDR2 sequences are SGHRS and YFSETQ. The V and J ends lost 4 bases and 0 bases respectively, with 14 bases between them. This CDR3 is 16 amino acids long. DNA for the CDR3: TGCGCCAGCAGCCCAAATGGACAGAGCTCTGGAAACACCATATATTTT. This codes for CASSPNGQSSGNTIYF. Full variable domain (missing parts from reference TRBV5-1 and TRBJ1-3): KAGVTQTPRYLIKTRGQQVTLSCSPISGHRSVSWYQQTPGQGLQFLFEYFSETQRNKGNFPGRFSGRQFSNSRSEMNVSTLELGDSALYLCASSPNGQSSGNTIYFGEGSWLTVV.

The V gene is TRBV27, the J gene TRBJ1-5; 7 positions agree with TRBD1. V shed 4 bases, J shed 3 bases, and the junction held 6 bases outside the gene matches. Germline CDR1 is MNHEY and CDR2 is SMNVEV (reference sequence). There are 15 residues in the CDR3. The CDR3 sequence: CASSYRGLPNQPQHF. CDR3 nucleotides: TGTGCCAGCAGTTACAGGGGTCTCCCCAATCAGCCCCAGCATTTT.

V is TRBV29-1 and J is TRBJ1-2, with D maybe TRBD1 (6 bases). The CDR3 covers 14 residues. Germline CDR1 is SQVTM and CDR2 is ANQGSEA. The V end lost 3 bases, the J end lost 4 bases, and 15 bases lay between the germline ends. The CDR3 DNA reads TGCAGCGTTGAGGTGGCAGGGGATGGCTATGGCTACACCTTC. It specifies CSVEVAGDGYGYTF.

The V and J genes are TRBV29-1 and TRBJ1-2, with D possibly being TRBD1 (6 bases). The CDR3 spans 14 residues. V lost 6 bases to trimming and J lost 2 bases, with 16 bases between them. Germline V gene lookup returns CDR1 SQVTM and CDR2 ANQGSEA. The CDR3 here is CSVLQGRPNYGYTF. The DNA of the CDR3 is TGCAGCGTCTTACAGGGAAGGCCCAACTATGGCTACACCTTC.

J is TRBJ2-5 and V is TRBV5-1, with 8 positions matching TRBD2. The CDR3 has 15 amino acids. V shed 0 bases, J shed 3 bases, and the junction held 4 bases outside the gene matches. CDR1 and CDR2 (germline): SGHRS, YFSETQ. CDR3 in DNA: TGCGCCAGCAGCTTGGGGGTGACTAGCGAAGAGACCCAGTACTTC. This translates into CASSLGVTSEETQYF.

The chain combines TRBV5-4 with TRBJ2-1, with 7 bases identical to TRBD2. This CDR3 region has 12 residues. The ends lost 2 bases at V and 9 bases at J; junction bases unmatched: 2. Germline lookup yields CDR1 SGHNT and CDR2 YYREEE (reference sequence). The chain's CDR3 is CASSFRGSEQFF. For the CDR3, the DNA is TGTGCCAGCAGCTTCCGCGGGAGTGAGCAGTTCTTC.

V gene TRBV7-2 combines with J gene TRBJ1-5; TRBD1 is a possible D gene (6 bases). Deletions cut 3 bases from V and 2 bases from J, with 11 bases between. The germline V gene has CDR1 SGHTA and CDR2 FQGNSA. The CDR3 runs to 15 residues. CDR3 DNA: TGTGCCAGCAGCTTGACGGGACAAGGCAATCAGCCCCAGCATTTT. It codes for CASSLTGQGNQPQHF.

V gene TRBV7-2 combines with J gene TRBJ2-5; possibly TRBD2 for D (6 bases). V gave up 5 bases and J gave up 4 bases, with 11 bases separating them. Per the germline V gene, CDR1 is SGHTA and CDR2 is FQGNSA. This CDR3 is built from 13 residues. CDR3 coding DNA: TGTGCCAGCAGCCGGGGGTTTGGAGAGACCCAGTACTTC. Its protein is CASSRGFGETQYF.

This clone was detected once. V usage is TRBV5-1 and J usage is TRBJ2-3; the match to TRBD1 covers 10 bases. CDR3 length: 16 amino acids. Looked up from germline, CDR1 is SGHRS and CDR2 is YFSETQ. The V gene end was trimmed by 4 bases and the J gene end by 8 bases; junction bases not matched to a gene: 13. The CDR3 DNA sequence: TGCGCCAGCAGCCCCCTGGGACAGGGGAAGGAGGGTACGCAGTATTTT. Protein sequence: CASSPLGQGKEGTQYF.

The CDR3 DNA reads as TGCGCCAGCAGCCAAGATGGGACAGGGACCCAGGCCCAGCATTTT. Translation: CASSQDGTGTQAQHF. The chain couples TRBV4-1 to TRBJ1-5, with TRBD1 identical over 9 bases. Trimming cost V 0 bases and J 11 bases; bases outside gene matches: 8. Germline lookup yields CDR1 MGHRA and CDR2 YSYEKL. This CDR3 region has 15 residues.

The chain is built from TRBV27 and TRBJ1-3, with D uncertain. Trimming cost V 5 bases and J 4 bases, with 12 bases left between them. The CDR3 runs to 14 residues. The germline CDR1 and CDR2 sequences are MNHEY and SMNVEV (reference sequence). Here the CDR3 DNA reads TGTGCCAGCAGTCCGGGATTGGGAGGAAACACCATATATTTT. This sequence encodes CASSPGLGGNTIYF.

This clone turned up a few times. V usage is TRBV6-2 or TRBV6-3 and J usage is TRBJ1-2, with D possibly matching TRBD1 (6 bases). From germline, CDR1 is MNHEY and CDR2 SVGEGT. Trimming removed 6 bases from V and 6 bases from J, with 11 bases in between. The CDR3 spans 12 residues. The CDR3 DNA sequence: TGTGCCAGCAGCAGCCAGGGGAATGGCTACACCTTC. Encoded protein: CASSSQGNGYTF.

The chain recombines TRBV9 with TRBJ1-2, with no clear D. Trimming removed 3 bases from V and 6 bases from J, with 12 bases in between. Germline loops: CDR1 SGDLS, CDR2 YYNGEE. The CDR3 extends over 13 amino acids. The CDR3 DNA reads TGTGCCAGCAGCGGAGTCGGACTCGATGGCTACACCTTC. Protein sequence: CASSGVGLDGYTF.

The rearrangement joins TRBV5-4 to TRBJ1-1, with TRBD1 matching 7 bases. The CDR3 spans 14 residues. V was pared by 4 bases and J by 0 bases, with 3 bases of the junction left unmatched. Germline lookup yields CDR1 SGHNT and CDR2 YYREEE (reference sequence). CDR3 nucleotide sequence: TGTGCCAGCAGCCAGGGGGTCATGAACACTGAAGCTTTCTTT. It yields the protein CASSQGVMNTEAFF. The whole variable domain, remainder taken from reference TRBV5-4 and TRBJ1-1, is ETGVTQSPTHLIKTRGQQVTLRCSSQSGHNTVSWYQQALGQGPQFIFQYYREEENGRGNFPPRFSGLQFPNYSSELNVNALELDDSALYLCASSQGVMNTEAFFGQGTRLTVV.

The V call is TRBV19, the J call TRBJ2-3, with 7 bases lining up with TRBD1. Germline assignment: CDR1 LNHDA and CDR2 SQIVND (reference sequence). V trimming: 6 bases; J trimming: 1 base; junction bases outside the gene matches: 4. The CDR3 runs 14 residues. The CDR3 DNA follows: TGTGCCAGTAGCCATGACAGGGGCACAGATACGCAGTATTTT. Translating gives CASSHDRGTDTQYF.